The clone carrying this TCR beta chain was picked up a small number of times. Its specificity is unknown. This record belongs to a study of blood T cells in healthy people across ages. Study conclusions and caveats: The recorded TCR beta diversity per million T cells decreased in a roughly linear manner with age.

With a J-beta primer mix and a sample-barcoded 5' primer, a second PCR ran about 7 to 11 cycles. Every cDNA molecule bore a tag from a template-switch adaptor containing 12 random nucleotides. Every sample gave at least 3 million paired-end reads containing CDR3. One entry per CDR3 protein results from TCRdb running MiXCR on the 5' RACE reads. The table has approximately 1.5 million distinct CDR3 sequences, around 35% seen once; the top ten hold 11%. The material sequenced was blood. This receptor was obtained from a woman in her twenties or thirties in good health.

CDR3 in amino acids: CATSPRGGGVRTDTQYF. The CDR3 DNA sequence: TGTGCCACCAGCCCGCGTGGGGGGGGCGTCCGCACAGATACGCAGTATTTT. This rearrangement joins TRBV15 to TRBJ2-3; possibly TRBD2 for D (7 bases). The CDR3 consists of 17 residues. Trimming took 5 bases from V and 1 from J, leaving 19 bases between them. The germline CDR1 and CDR2 sequences are LNHNV and YYDKDF (reference sequence).